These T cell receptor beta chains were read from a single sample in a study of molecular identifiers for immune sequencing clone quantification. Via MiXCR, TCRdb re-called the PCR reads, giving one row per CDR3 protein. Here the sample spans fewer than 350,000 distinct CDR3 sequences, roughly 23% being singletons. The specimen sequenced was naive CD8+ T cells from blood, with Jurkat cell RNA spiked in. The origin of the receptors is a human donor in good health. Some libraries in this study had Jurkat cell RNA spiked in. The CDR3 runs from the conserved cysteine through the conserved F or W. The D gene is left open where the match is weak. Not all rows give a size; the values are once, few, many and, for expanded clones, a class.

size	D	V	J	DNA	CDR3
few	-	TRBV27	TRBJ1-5	TGTGCCAGCAGTTTAACGCAGGGTCCCCTTCAGCCCCAGCATTTT	CASSLTQGPLQPQHF
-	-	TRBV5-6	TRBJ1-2	TGTGCCAGCAGCTCCCTGGGCGACTATGGCTACACCTTC	CASSSLGDYGYTF
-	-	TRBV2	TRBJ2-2	TGTGCCAGCAGTGACAATCCCGGACACGCGAACACCGGGGAGCTGTTTTTT	CASSDNPGHANTGELFF
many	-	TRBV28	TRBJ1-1	TGTGCCAGCAGCACCGGCGCGGAAGGAAGAGCTTTCTTT	CASSTGAEGRAFF
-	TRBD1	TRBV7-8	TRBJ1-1	TGTGCCAGCGGCTTGGGTACAGGGGGTGACACTGAAGCTTTCTTT	CASGLGTGGDTEAFF
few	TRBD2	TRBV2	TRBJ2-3	TGTGCCAGCAGTGTGCGACTAGCGGGAGGCACAGATACGCAGTATTTT	CASSVRLAGGTDTQYF
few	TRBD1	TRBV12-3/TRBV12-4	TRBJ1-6	TGTGCCAGCAGTTTAGCAGTCAGGGGGTTTGATTCACCCCTCCACTTT	CASSLAVRGFDSPLHF
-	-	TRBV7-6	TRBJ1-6	TGTGCCAGCAGCTTAGCGTCGGGTGGAGACTTCGGCGATTCACCCCTCCACTTT	CASSLASGGDFGDSPLHF
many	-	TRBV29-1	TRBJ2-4	TGCAGCGTGATACTAGCCACCAAAAACATTCAGTACTTC	CSVILATKNIQYF
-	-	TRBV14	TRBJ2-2	TGTGCCAGCAGCCAAGTTAGGCCCGGGGAGCCGTTTTTT	CASSQVRPGEPFF
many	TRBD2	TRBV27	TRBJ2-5	TGTGCCAGCTCACGTGGGGGGGGGGAGACCCAGTACTTC	CASSRGGGETQYF
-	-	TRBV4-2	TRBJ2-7	TGTGCCAGCAGCCAAGCCAAAATGCCTCCGGGGTACGAGCAGTACTTC	CASSQAKMPPGYEQYF
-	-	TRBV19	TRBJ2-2	TGTGCCAGTAGTACGGCCCCCGGGGAGCTGTTTTTT	CASSTAPGELFF
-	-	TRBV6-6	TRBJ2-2	TGTGCCACCCGCGCCGGGGAGCTGTTTTTT	CATRAGELFF
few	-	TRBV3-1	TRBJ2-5	TGTGCCAGCAGCCACGGGCAGCGGGAGACCCAGTACTTC	CASSHGQRETQYF
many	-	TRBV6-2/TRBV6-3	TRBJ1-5	TGTGCCAGCAGTTACGGGACTCTACAGCCCCAGCATTTT	CASSYGTLQPQHF
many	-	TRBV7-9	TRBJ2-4	TGTGCCAGCAGCTTAGCGGAACGTCATCAGTACTTC	CASSLAERHQYF
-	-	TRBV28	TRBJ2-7	TGTGCCAGCAGCCTCGGGCCCACGGGGTCCTACGAGCAGTACTTC	CASSLGPTGSYEQYF
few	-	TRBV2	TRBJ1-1	TGTGCCAGCAGTGAAGAGGCCGGGTTCGCTGAAGCTTTCTTT	CASSEEAGFAEAFF
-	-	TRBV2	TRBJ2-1	TGTGCCACCCGGGACCGTTCTAGTGAGCAGTTCTTC	CATRDRSSEQFF
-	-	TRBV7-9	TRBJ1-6	TGTGCCAGCAGCTTGAATTCCCGTGAAAATTCACCCCTCCACTTT	CASSLNSRENSPLHF
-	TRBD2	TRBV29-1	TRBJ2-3	TGCAGCGTTGGAGGTGCGGGAGGCACAGATACGCAGTATTTT	CSVGGAGGTDTQYF
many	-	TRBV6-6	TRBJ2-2	TGTGCCAGCAGTTATTCGTGGAACACCGGGGAGCTGTTTTTT	CASSYSWNTGELFF
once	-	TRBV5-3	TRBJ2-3	TGTGCCAGCAGCTTGACCCTAGCGACAAGCACAGATACGCAGTATTTT	CASSLTLATSTDTQYF
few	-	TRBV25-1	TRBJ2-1	TGTGCCGCAGGGGCAGGGTCCTACAATGAGCAGTTCTTC	CAAGAGSYNEQFF
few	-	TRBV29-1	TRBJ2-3	TGCAGCGTTGAAGATCGGGGTAGCCAAGGTACGCAGTATTTT	CSVEDRGSQGTQYF
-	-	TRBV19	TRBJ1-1	TGTGCCAGTAGCATACTAGGGGGTCACACTGAAGCTTTCTTT	CASSILGGHTEAFF
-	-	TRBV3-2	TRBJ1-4	TGTGCCAGCAGCCTCGGACCGGGACAGCCAAATGAAAAACTGTTTTTT	CASSLGPGQPNEKLFF
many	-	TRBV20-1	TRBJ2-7	TGCAGTGCTCGCCCGGCGCATCCCTCCTACGAGCAGTACTTC	CSARPAHPSYEQYF
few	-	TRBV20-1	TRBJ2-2	TGCAGTGCCGGACAGCAGAACACCGGGGAGCTGTTTTTT	CSAGQQNTGELFF
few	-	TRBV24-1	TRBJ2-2	TGTGCCACCGGGGAGGTGAACACCGGGGAGCTGTTTTTT	CATGEVNTGELFF
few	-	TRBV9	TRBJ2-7	TGTGCCAGCAGCGTAGGTCGGTGGGGGCGCACAGAGCAGTACTTC	CASSVGRWGRTEQYF
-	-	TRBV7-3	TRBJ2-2	TGTGCCAGCAGCCCTGCCAGGGGCACCGGGGAGCTGTTTTTT	CASSPARGTGELFF
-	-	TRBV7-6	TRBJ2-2	TGTGCCAGCAGGCCCGGGGCCGGTCCCGGGGAGCTGTTTTTT	CASRPGAGPGELFF
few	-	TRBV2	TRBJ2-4	TGTGCCAGCAGTGATACTGGAGGCCTAGCCAAAAACATTCAGTACTTC	CASSDTGGLAKNIQYF
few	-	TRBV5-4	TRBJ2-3	TGTGCCAGCAGCTTGGCGATAGGGGGGGCAGATACGCAGTATTTT	CASSLAIGGADTQYF
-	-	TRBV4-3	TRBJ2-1	TGCGCCAGCAGCCCGGACAGTAGCTCCTACAATGAGCAGTTCTTC	CASSPDSSSYNEQFF
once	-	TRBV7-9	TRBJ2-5	TGTGCCAGCAGCCCAAGGGACAAGGGAGAGACCCAGTACTTC	CASSPRDKGETQYF
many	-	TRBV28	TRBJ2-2	TGTGCCAGCAGTTTATTGGTCCCTATGAACACCGGGGAGCTGTTTTTT	CASSLLVPMNTGELFF
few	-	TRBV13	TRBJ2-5	TGTGCCAGCAGCCCCGGGGACCTCCAAGAGACCCAGTACTTC	CASSPGDLQETQYF
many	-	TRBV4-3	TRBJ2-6	TGCGCCAGCAGCCAAGACCCCACTCTCACTACCTCTGGGGCCAACGTCCTGACTTTC	CASSQDPTLTTSGANVLTF
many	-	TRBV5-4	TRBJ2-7	TGTGCCAGCGGGCCTTCTGAGCAGTACTTC	CASGPSEQYF
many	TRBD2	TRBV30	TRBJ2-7	TGTGCCTGGAGTGTAGCCGGGACTAGCGGGAGCCACGAGCAGTACTTC	CAWSVAGTSGSHEQYF
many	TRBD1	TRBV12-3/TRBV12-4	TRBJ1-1	TGTGCCAGCAGTTCGGGTTTCGGGGACAGGACAATGAACACTGAAGCTTTCTTT	CASSSGFGDRTMNTEAFF
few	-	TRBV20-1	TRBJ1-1	TGCAGTGCTCCCCGAAAGACCACTTACATAAACACTGAAGCTTTCTTT	CSAPRKTTYINTEAFF
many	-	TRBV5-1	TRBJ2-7	TGCGCCAGCATGTTCTCAACAGGGACCTACGAGCAGTACTTC	CASMFSTGTYEQYF
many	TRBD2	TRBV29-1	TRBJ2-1	TGCAGCGTTGAAGGAATACTAGCGATCTATGAGCAGTTCTTC	CSVEGILAIYEQFF
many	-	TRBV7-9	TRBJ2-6	TGTGCCGGGGTGAGGGGCATTGGGGCCAACGTCCTGACTTTC	CAGVRGIGANVLTF
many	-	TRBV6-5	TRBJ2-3	TGTGCCAGCAGTTACTCGGGTCCTAGCGCGGCAGATACGCAGTATTTT	CASSYSGPSAADTQYF
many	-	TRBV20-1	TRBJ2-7	TGCAGTGCTACCCAGGGAGGCGAGCAGTACTTC	CSATQGGEQYF